This T cell receptor beta chain originates from a study of T-cell reconstitution after alpha-beta-depleted transplantation in children. Preparing the TCRbeta library involved the use of unique molecular identifiers. TCRdb independently ran MiXCR on the PCR reads; one entry per CDR3 protein. The sample contains almost 500,000 distinct CDR3 sequences, roughly an eighth of which appear only once. This clonotype was counted ten times or more. The V end was cut by 6 bases, the J end by 0 bases, with 10 bases between. This CDR3 is 14 amino acids long. The sequence derives from a human donor who donated a stem cell graft to a child with combined immunodeficiency. The chain combines TRBV12-3 or TRBV12-4 with TRBJ2-3, with unresolved D. The material sequenced was PBMCs from the stem cell graft donor, taken from the stem cell graft. The CDR3 is CASSAISSTDTQYF. CDR3 in DNA: TGTGCCAGCAGCGCTATCTCTAGCACAGATACGCAGTATTTT.